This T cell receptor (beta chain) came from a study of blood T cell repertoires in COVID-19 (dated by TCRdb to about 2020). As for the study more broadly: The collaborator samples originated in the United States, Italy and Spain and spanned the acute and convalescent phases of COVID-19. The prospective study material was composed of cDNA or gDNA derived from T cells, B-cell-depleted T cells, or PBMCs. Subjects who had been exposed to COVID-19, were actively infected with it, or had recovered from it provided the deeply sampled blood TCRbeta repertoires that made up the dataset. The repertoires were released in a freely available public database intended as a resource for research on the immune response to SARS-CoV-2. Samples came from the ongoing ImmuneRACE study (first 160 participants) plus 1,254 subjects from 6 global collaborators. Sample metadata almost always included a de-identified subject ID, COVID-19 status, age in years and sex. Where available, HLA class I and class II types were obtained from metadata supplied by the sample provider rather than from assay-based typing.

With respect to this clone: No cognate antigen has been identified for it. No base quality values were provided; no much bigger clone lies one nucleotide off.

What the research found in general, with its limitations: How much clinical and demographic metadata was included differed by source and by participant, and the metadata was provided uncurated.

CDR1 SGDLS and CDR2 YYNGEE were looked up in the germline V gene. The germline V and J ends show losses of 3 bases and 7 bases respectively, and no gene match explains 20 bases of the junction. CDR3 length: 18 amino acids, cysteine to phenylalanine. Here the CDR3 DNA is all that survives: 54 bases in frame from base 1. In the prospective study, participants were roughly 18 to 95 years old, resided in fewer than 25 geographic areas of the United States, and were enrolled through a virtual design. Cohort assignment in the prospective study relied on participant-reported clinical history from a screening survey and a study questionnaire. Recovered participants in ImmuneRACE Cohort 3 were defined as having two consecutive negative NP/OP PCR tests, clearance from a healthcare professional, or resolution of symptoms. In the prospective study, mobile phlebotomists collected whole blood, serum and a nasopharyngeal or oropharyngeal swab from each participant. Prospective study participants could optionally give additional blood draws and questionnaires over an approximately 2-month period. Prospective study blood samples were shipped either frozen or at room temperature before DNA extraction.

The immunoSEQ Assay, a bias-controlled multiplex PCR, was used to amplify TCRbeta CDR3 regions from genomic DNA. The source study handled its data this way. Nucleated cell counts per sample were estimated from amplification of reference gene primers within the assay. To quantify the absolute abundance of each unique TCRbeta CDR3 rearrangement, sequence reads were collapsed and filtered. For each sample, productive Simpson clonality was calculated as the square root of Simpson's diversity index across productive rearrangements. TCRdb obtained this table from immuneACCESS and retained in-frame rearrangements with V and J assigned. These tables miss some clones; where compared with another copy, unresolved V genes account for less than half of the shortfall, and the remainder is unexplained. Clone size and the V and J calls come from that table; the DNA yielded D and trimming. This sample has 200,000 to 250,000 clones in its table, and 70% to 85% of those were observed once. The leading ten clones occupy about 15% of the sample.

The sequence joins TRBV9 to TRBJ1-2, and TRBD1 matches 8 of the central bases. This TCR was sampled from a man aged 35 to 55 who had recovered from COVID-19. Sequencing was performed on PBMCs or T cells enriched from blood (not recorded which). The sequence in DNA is TGTGCCAGCAGCGAGCCGGGACAGGCCCATCCTTGGGGGGCTGGCTACACCTTC. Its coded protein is CASSEPGQAHPWGAGYTF.